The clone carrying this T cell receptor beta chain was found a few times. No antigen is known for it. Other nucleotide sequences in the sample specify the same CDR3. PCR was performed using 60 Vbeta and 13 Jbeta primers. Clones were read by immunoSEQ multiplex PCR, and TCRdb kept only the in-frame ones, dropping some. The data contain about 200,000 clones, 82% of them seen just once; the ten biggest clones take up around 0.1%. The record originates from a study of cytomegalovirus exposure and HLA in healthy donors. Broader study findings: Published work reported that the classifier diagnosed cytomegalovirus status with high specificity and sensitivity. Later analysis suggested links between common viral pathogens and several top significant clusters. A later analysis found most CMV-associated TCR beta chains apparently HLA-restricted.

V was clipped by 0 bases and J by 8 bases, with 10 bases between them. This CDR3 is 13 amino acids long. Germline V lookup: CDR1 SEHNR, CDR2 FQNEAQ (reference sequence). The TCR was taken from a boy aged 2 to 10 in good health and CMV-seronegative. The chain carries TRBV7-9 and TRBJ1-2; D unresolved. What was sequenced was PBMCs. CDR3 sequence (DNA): TGTGCCAGCAGCTTAGCGCAAGGGAGCGGCTACACCTTC. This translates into CASSLAQGSGYTF. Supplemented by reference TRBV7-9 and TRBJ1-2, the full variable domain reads DTGVSQNPRHKITKRGQNVTFRCDPISEHNRLYWYRQTLGQGPEFLTYFQNEAQLEKSRLLSDRFSAERPKGSFSTLEIQRTEQGDSAMYLCASSLAQGSGYTFGSGTRLTVV.